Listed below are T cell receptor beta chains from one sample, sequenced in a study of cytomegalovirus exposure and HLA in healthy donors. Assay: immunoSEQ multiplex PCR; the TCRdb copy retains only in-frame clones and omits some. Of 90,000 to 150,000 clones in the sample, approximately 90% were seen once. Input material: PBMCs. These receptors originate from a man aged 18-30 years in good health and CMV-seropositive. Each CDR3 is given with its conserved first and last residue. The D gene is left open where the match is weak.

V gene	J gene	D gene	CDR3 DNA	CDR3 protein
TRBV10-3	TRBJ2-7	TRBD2	TGTGCCATCAGTAGCGGGGGGGCCTACGAGCAGTACTTC	CAISSGGAYEQYF
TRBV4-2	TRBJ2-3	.	TGTGCCAGCAGCCAAGATCGGGGGACCACAGATACGCAGTATTTT	CASSQDRGTTDTQYF
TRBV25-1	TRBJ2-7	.	TGTGCCAGCAGTGAATTTGAGGGCTCCTACGAGCAGTACTTC	CASSEFEGSYEQYF
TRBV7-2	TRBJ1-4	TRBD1	TGTGCCAGCAGCTACGGGACAGGGCCAACTAATGAAAAACTGTTTTTT	CASSYGTGPTNEKLFF
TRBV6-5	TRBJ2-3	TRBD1	TGTGCCAGCAGTTCCCACAGGGGAACAGATACGCAGTATTTT	CASSSHRGTDTQYF
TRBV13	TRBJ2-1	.	TGTGCCAGCAGCTTATTTCGCTCCTACAATGAGCAGTTCTTC	CASSLFRSYNEQFF
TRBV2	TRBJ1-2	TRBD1	TGTGCCAGCATCCTCAAGACAGGGAATGGCTACACCTTC	CASILKTGNGYTF
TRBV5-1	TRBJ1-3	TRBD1	TGCGCCAGCAGCCCGAATGGACAGGGGAAAGACACCATATATTTT	CASSPNGQGKDTIYF
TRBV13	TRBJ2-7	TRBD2	TGTGCCAGCAGCTGGGGGGGTAGCGCCTACGAGCAGTACTTC	CASSWGGSAYEQYF
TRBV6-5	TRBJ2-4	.	TGTGCCAGCAGTTACAGGACGGGATTAGCCAAAAACATTCAGTACTTC	CASSYRTGLAKNIQYF
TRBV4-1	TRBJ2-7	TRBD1	TGCGCCAGCAGCAAAATGACAGGGGCGTCCTACGAGCAGTACTTC	CASSKMTGASYEQYF
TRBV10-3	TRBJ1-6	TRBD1	TGTGCCATCAGATCGACAGGGGTTAATTCACCCCTCCACTTT	CAIRSTGVNSPLHF
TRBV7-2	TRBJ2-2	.	TGTGCCAGCAGCCCCTGGCCCGGGGAGCTGTTTTTT	CASSPWPGELFF
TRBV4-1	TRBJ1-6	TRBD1	TGCGCCAGCAGCCAGGCCACGGGACAGGGGAGCTCACCCCTCCACTTT	CASSQATGQGSSPLHF